The 27 T cell receptor beta chains presented below share a single source sample, sequenced in a study of blood T cells in healthy people across ages. Primers used in a second PCR of roughly 6 to 11 cycles were a sample-barcoded 5' primer and a J-beta primer mix. TCRdb passed the 5' RACE reads through MiXCR, listing each CDR3 protein once. The table shows approximately 1.5 million distinct CDR3 sequences, with 34% occurring only once. Source material: blood. Receptors were obtained from a woman in her 30s in good health.

The chain carries TRBV20-1 and TRBJ2-1; D uncertain. V lost 2 bases, J lost 8 bases, and 13 bases lay in between. Germline CDR1 DFQATT, CDR2 SNEGSKA (reference sequence). The CDR3 covers 13 residues. This CDR3 reads CSARNSGGYEQFF. In DNA form, the CDR3 reads TGCAGTGCTAGAAATAGTGGTGGGTATGAGCAGTTCTTC.

J is TRBJ1-4 and V is TRBV30, with D hard to call. The CDR3 covers 17 residues. CDR1 GTSNPN and CDR2 SVGIG come from the germline V gene (reference sequence). Trimming took 4 bases from V and 0 from J, leaving 18 bases between them. The CDR3 DNA is TGTGCCTGGAACAGTGAAGCTACTTATGCAACTAATGAAAAACTGTTTTTT. Protein sequence: CAWNSEATYATNEKLFF. Full variable domain (rest looked up from reference TRBV30 and TRBJ1-4): SQTIHQWPATLVQPVGSPLSLECTVEGTSNPNLYWYRQAAGRGLQLLFYSVGIGQISSEVPQNLSASRPQDRQFILSSKKLLLSDSGFYLCAWNSEATYATNEKLFFGSGTQLSVL.

This clonotype was recorded at least ten times. The chain uses TRBV7-2 and TRBJ2-3, with TRBD2 matching over 8 bases. The length of the CDR3 is 14 residues. The germline CDR1 and CDR2 sequences are SGHTA and FQGNSA. The V segment lost 0 bases and the J segment 6 bases; nucleotides outside the gene matches: 2. The CDR3 DNA sequence: TGTGCCAGCAGCTTAGCGTCTAGCGGGGATACGCAGTATTTT. This sequence encodes CASSLASSGDTQYF.

This CDR3 reads CASSLAVGPSTDTQYF. The CDR3 DNA is TGTGCCAGCAGCTTGGCCGTGGGGCCCAGCACAGATACGCAGTATTTT. The J gene is TRBJ2-3, the V gene TRBV5-6, with a tentative D call TRBD1 (5 bases). The CDR3 is made up of 16 amino acids. Germline CDR1 is SGHDT and CDR2 is YYEEEE. Trimming left V 0 bases short and J 0 bases short, with 11 bases between.

The chain combines TRBV6-5 with TRBJ2-3, with TRBD2 matching 13 bases. In germline, CDR1 is MNHEY, CDR2 SVGAGI. Trimming cost V 7 bases and J 6 bases; bases outside gene matches: 10. The CDR3 consists of 16 residues. CDR3 nucleotides: TGTGCCAGCACCCGGGGGACTAGCGGGGCAGGCGATACGCAGTATTTT. It specifies CASTRGTSGAGDTQYF.

This clonotype occurred a few times. The chain is built from TRBV6-2 or TRBV6-3 and TRBJ2-7, with a possible D match to TRBD2 (5 bases). Germline V lookup: CDR1 MNHEY, CDR2 SVGEGT. The CDR3 runs to 14 residues. V was trimmed by 4 bases and J by 2 bases, leaving 12 bases between them. CDR3 amino acids: CASSLELGTYEQYF. The CDR3 nucleotides are TGTGCCAGCAGTTTGGAACTAGGAACCTACGAGCAGTACTTC.

V is TRBV6-5 and J is TRBJ2-1; possibly TRBD2 for D (5 bases). CDR1 is MNHEY, CDR2 SVGAGI, per germline. This CDR3 is 16 amino acids long. Deletions cut 7 bases from V and 8 bases from J, with 24 bases between. The CDR3 here is CASTQRRRTGWDEQFF. DNA for the CDR3: TGTGCCAGCACCCAAAGGCGGCGGACTGGCTGGGATGAGCAGTTCTTC.

The chain links TRBV7-8 to TRBJ2-5, with 7 nucleotides matching TRBD2. The germline gives CDR1 SGHVS, CDR2 FQNEAQ. V shed 1 base and J 5 bases; nucleotides not matched to a gene: 7. CDR3 length: 15 residues. CDR3: CASSLGGGGGETQYF. As DNA, the CDR3 is TGTGCCAGCAGCTTAGGGGGCGGGGGAGGCGAGACCCAGTACTTC.

This chain links TRBV28 with TRBJ1-1; D is perhaps TRBD1 (5 bases). V was pared by 3 bases and J by 4 bases, with 12 bases between. The CDR3 totals 14 residues. Germline V CDR1 and CDR2: MDHEN, SYDVKM. DNA of the CDR3: TGTGCCAGCAGTTTCGACCAGAGGGGCACTGAAGCTTTCTTT. Protein: CASSFDQRGTEAFF.

For this clonotype: At one end the junction does not follow the germline gene, possibly because of a read error. V gene TRBV7-9 combines with J gene TRBJ1-4; maybe TRBD1 (6 bases). CDR3 length equals 16 residues. The V gene's germline CDR1 is SEHNR and CDR2 FQNEAQ (reference sequence). This chain's CDR3 is CASSLGQQGTNEKRFF. CDR3 sequence (DNA): TGTGCCAGCAGCTTAGGGCAACAGGGAACTAATGAAAAACGGTTTTTT. Full variable domain (remainder filled in from reference TRBV7-9 and TRBJ1-4): DTGVSQNPRHKITKRGQNVTFRCDPISEHNRLYWYRQTLGQGPEFLTYFQNEAQLEKSRLLSDRFSAERPKGSFSTLEIQRTEQGDSAMYLCASSLGQQGTNEKRFFGSGTQLSVL.

The chain employs TRBV27 and TRBJ1-6; D is unclear. The V gene lost 7 bases and the J gene lost 9 bases, with 16 bases spanning the gap. The CDR3 totals 14 residues. Germline loops: CDR1 MNHEY, CDR2 SMNVEV (reference sequence). The CDR3 reads CASTERAEVSPLHF. CDR3 bases: TGTGCCAGCACAGAGCGAGCGGAGGTTTCACCCCTCCACTTT.

This clonotype was seen a handful of times. The junction shows a germline mismatch at one end, possibly a read error. The chain carries TRBV27 and TRBJ1-1; 9 nucleotides line up with TRBD1. Germline V lookup: CDR1 MNHEY, CDR2 SMNVEV (reference sequence). This CDR3 is 15 amino acids long. The CDR3 loop reads CASSPGTGPNTEAFF. The CDR3 DNA reads TGCGCCAGCAGTCCCGGGACAGGGCCGAACACTGAAGCTTTCTTT.

V and J are TRBV5-1 and TRBJ2-7, with 8 bases fitting TRBD2. Germline-derived CDR1 and CDR2 are SGHRS and YFSETQ. V dropped 7 bases and J dropped 2; count of bases not matched to a gene: 17. The CDR3 loop spans 17 amino acids. The CDR3 DNA sequence: TGCGCCAGCCACCCGGGAGCGGGGGACCCGAGCCCCTACGAGCAGTACTTC. This gives the protein CASHPGAGDPSPYEQYF. The whole variable domain, filled in from reference TRBV5-1 and TRBJ2-7, reads KAGVTQTPRYLIKTRGQQVTLSCSPISGHRSVSWYQQTPGQGLQFLFEYFSETQRNKGNFPGRFSGRQFSNSRSEMNVSTLELGDSALYLCASHPGAGDPSPYEQYFGPGTRLTVT.

The chain links TRBV6-2 or TRBV6-3 to TRBJ2-1; 8 nucleotides agree with TRBD2. CDR3 length: 16 residues. Per the germline V gene, CDR1 is MNHEY and CDR2 is SVGEGT. The trim removed 0 bases at V and 8 bases at J, leaving 9 bases unmatched. CDR3 DNA sequence: TGTGCCAGCAGTTACTCGATGGCGGGGGGTCAGGATGAGCAGTTCTTC. It is translated as CASSYSMAGGQDEQFF.

V gene TRBV5-6 combines with J gene TRBJ2-4; 13 bases map to TRBD2. The J call may be faulty, since TRBJ2-7 better matches the DNA end. The CDR3 has 15 residues. Germline CDR1 SGHDT, CDR2 YYEEEE. CDR3 region: CASSLRGLAGDEQYF. The CDR3 DNA reads TGTGCCAGCAGCTTGAGAGGACTAGCGGGGGACGAGCAGTACTTC.

The J gene is TRBJ2-3, the V gene TRBV20-1; TRBD2 agrees at 9 bases. CDR1 and CDR2 from the germline V gene are DFQATT and SNEGSKA (reference sequence). The CDR3 is 14 residues long. Losses at the gene ends were 3 bases for V and 4 bases for J; bases not matched to a gene: 5. Here the CDR3 reads CSARDSGGPDTQYF. The CDR3 DNA sequence: TGCAGTGCTAGGGACAGCGGGGGGCCAGATACGCAGTATTTT.

This clonotype has just a few counts. The chain recombines TRBV9 with TRBJ2-5, with 13 bases that match TRBD2. Germline values: CDR1 SGDLS, CDR2 YYNGEE. V gave up 0 bases and J gave up 5 bases; unmatched junction bases: 7. The CDR3 contains 17 residues. The CDR3 is CASSVGRLAGGLETQYF. CDR3 in DNA: TGTGCCAGCAGCGTAGGCAGACTAGCGGGGGGATTGGAGACCCAGTACTTC.

The count of this clonotype is one. A junction boundary mismatches the germline segment, possibly from a read error. The chain is built from TRBV27 and TRBJ1-2, with D perhaps matching TRBD1 (5 bases). This CDR3 contains 11 residues. The germline gives CDR1 MNHEY, CDR2 SMNVEV (reference sequence). CDR3 amino acids: CANSGGVGYTF. The CDR3 DNA reads TGTGCCAACAGTGGGGGGGTGGGCTACACCTTC.

This clonotype was recorded a few times. V and J are TRBV12-3 or TRBV12-4 and TRBJ2-7; TRBD1 might be the D (5 bases). V was clipped by 7 bases and J by 2 bases, with 12 bases between them. CDR3 length: 13 residues. DNA of the CDR3: TGTGCCAGCACCTCGACAGATACCTACGAGCAGTACTTC. Translation gives CASTSTDTYEQYF.

This clonotype was detected a few times. This chain joins TRBV7-9 and TRBJ2-1, with D perhaps given as TRBD1 or TRBD2 (6 bases each). There are 13 residues in the CDR3. V lost 4 bases and J lost 10, with 14 bases in between. Germline V gives CDR1 SEHNR, CDR2 FQNEAQ (reference sequence). DNA for the CDR3: TGTGCCAGCAGCTCGGGCCTAGGGGGGGAGCAGTTCTTC. Protein sequence: CASSSGLGGEQFF.

The chain carries TRBV9 and TRBJ2-6; tentative D call: TRBD1 (5 bases). This CDR3 has 17 residues. Germline V lookup: CDR1 SGDLS, CDR2 YYNGEE. V lost 2 bases and J 0 bases, leaving 12 bases between the germline ends. The CDR3 here is CASSVTGEISGANVLTF. In DNA form, the CDR3 reads TGTGCCAGCAGCGTTACAGGAGAAATCTCTGGGGCCAACGTCCTGACTTTC.

The V and J genes are TRBV20-1 and TRBJ2-5, with D possibly TRBD2 on 5 matching bases. Trimming stripped 0 bases from V and 2 bases from J, with 13 bases between. The CDR3 totals 15 residues. The V gene's germline CDR1 is DFQATT and CDR2 SNEGSKA (reference sequence). The CDR3 reads CSARDSRREQETQYF. The CDR3 DNA sequence: TGCAGTGCTAGAGATAGTAGAAGGGAGCAAGAGACCCAGTACTTC.

This clonotype has just a few counts. The gene calls are TRBV5-1 and TRBJ2-5, with D uncertain. The CDR3 spans 14 residues. Germline CDR1 SGHRS, CDR2 YFSETQ. V was shortened by 1 base and J by 2 bases, with 9 bases between the two germline ends. The CDR3 spells CASSLRQTQETQYF. The DNA of the CDR3 is TGCGCCAGCAGCTTGCGGCAGACACAAGAGACCCAGTACTTC.

This chain connects TRBV7-9 to TRBJ2-6, with a possible D match to TRBD1 (5 bases). The CDR3 has 19 amino acids. V lost 8 bases to trimming and J lost 0 bases, with 23 bases between them. The germline V gene encodes CDR1 SEHNR and CDR2 FQNEAQ (reference sequence). This CDR3 is CASGRQWHRPFSGANVLTF. The CDR3 nucleotides read TGTGCCAGCGGTCGCCAGTGGCACAGGCCTTTCTCTGGGGCCAACGTCCTGACTTTC.

This clonotype was detected ten times or more. As DNA, the CDR3 is TGTGCCAGCAGCTTACGGGACTCTCTCATGACAGATACGCAGTATTTT. It yields the protein CASSLRDSLMTDTQYF. This chain links TRBV7-2 with TRBJ2-3, with TRBD2 as a possible D gene (6 bases). The V gene lost 2 bases and the J gene lost 3 bases, with 15 bases spanning the gap. Germline V lookup: CDR1 SGHTA, CDR2 FQGNSA. The CDR3 extends over 16 amino acids.

Regarding this clonotype: The CDR3 does not end in the conserved phenylalanine or tryptophan, so this is likely a read error. The chain recombines TRBV7-9 with TRBJ2-5; D is undetermined. The ends were cut back, 2 bases at V and 0 bases at J, with 7 bases in the middle. The germline CDR1 and CDR2 sequences are SEHNR and FQNEAQ (reference sequence). CDR3 length: 14 amino acids. CDR3 sequence: CASSLTDYQETQYV. In DNA, the CDR3 is TGTGCCAGCAGCTTAACGGATTACCAAGAGACCCAGTACGTC.

The V and J genes are TRBV19 and TRBJ2-6; D call uncertain. This CDR3 has 14 amino acids. Trimming pared 8 bases from V and 0 bases from J, leaving 8 bases between. Germline CDR1 reads LNHDA; CDR2 reads SQIVND (reference sequence). The CDR3 DNA reads as TGTGCCAGTGGGCTTGGCTCTGGGGCCAACGTCCTGACTTTC. This gives the protein CASGLGSGANVLTF.